Each of the 21 T cell receptor beta chains below was sequenced from the same sample in a study of T cells in Graves' hyperthyroidism and ophthalmopathy. The source material, RNA transcripts, was used to amplify TCR beta CDR3 regions. A first-round RT-PCR of the TCR CDR3 used the HTBI primer set. Via MiXCR, TCRdb re-called the multiplex PCR reads, giving one row per CDR3 protein. The sample has more than 40,000 distinct CDR3 sequences; roughly 50% are singletons. Sequencing was performed on peripheral blood or thyroid tissue (not recorded which). The receptors stem from a woman between 50 and 59 years old with Graves' hyperthyroidism.

A note on this clonotype: The junction departs from germline at one end; a sequencing error may be responsible. The chain combines TRBV29-1 with TRBJ2-1; D remains unclear. The CDR3 is 12 residues long. The germline V gene encodes CDR1 SQVTM and CDR2 ANQGSEA. CDR3 sequence reads: CSVVENSNQQFF. CDR3 coding DNA: TGCAGCGTTGTCGAGAATAGCAATCAGCAGTTCTTC.

In the case of this clonotype: A much larger clone differs by one base, so this may be a read error. The V call is TRBV7-8, the J call TRBJ2-7; 11 bases fit TRBD1. The CDR3 is 14 residues long. Germline lookup yields CDR1 SGHVS and CDR2 FQNEAQ. CDR3 coding DNA: TGTGCCAGCAGTTTAGGACAGGGGGCCTACCAGCAGTACTTC. It is translated as CASSLGQGAYQQYF.

The chain carries TRBV7-8 and TRBJ1-1; 8 nucleotides align to TRBD1. The CDR3 loop spans 15 amino acids. Germline CDR1 and CDR2: SGHVS and FQNEAQ. V gave up 6 bases and J gave up 4 bases; unmatched junction bases: 10. In nucleotides, the CDR3 is TGTGCCAGCAGTCGGACAGGGTCGTCGGTCACTGAAGCTTTCTTT. This codes for CASSRTGSSVTEAFF.

At least ten counts were recorded for this clonotype. The rearrangement joins TRBV19 to TRBJ1-2; D is ambiguous. The germline V and J ends were trimmed by 7 bases and 4 bases, with 16 bases remaining between them. The CDR3 loop spans 14 amino acids. Per the germline V gene, CDR1 is LNHDA and CDR2 is SQIVND (reference sequence). CDR3 bases: TGTGCCAGTAAATGGAGTGCCGGACCCTATGGCTACACCTTC. It yields the protein CASKWSAGPYGYTF.

Worth noting for this clonotype: Without the conserved terminal phenylalanine or tryptophan, this CDR3 likely stems from a read error. It is unclear where the CDR3 begins or ends on the DNA, so no DNA is shown, and the CDR3 is as TCRdb lists it. The rearrangement links TRBV5-1 to TRBJ1-2; the table gives TRBD1 as D, unverified against the DNA. 14 amino acids form the CDR3, both terminal residues included. Germline CDR1 is SGHRS and CDR2 is YFSETQ. CDR3: CASREPGPTMATQS.

This clonotype was found many times. The chain carries TRBV6-6 and TRBJ1-2; D uncertain. Germline CDR1 is MNHNY and CDR2 is SVGAGI (reference sequence). V was cut by 5 bases and J by 0 bases, with 13 bases left in between. The CDR3 spans 15 residues. This CDR3 is CASSTAVQTNYGYTF. The CDR3 nucleotides are TGTGCCAGCAGTACTGCGGTCCAAACTAACTATGGCTACACCTTC.

This chain uses TRBV29-1 with TRBJ2-7, with 8 bases that match TRBD2. V lost 7 bases to trimming and J lost 6 bases; unmatched junction nucleotides: 11. This CDR3 region has 13 residues. The V gene's germline CDR1 is SQVTM and CDR2 ANQGSEA. CDR3 amino acids: CSESERERGEQYF. As DNA, the CDR3 is TGCAGCGAATCAGAGCGGGAGCGAGGCGAGCAGTACTTC.

Regarding this clonotype: An end of the junction does not agree with germline; a read error may underlie this. The V and J genes are TRBV28 and TRBJ2-7, with 10 bases aligning to TRBD2. The germline CDR1 and CDR2 sequences are MDHEN and SYDVKM. This CDR3 is built from 15 residues. Here the CDR3 DNA reads TGTGCCGGCAGTCAGTTTGGACTAGCGGCCCACGAGCAGTACTTC. It translates to CAGSQFGLAAHEQYF.

This clonotype has a count of ten or more. The chain joins TRBV4-1 to TRBJ1-5, with no clear D. V was shortened by 3 bases and J by 6 bases, with 6 bases between the two germline ends. Per the germline V gene, CDR1 is MGHRA and CDR2 is YSYEKL. This CDR3 is built from 12 residues. CDR3 DNA: TGCGCCAGCAGCCATTTGGGTCAGCCCCAGCATTTT. This sequence encodes CASSHLGQPQHF.

The sample holds a few counts of this clonotype. This clone may be a read error of a much larger clone one base away. The chain recombines TRBV7-2 with TRBJ2-7; 8 bases are a match to TRBD1. The junction had 13 bases not matched to a gene; V was cut back by 6 bases and J by 0 bases. The CDR3 runs 17 residues. Per the germline V gene, CDR1 is SGHTA and CDR2 is FQGNSA. CDR3 sequence (DNA): TGTGCCAGCAGTTCCTCAGCGGCAGGGGGCCTCTCCTACGAGCAGTACTTC. Its translation is CASSSSAAGGLSYEQYF.

As concerns this clonotype: The junction differs from germline at one of its ends, possibly a read error. The chain joins TRBV7-2 to TRBJ1-4, with 11 bases aligning to TRBD1. CDR3 length equals 16 residues. Germline V lookup: CDR1 SGHTA, CDR2 FQGNSA. The CDR3 region has the DNA TGCGCCAGCAGCCACAGGGGACAGGGGGAGAATGAAAAACTGTTTTTT. Translated: CASSHRGQGENEKLFF.

This clonotype was seen repeatedly, ten times or more. This rearrangement joins TRBV27 to TRBJ2-7; D gene unclear. The CDR3 extends over 15 amino acids. V shed 4 bases and J shed 0 bases, with 13 bases lying between them. Germline V CDR1 and CDR2: MNHEY, SMNVEV (reference sequence). The CDR3 sequence is CASSSYAVRSYEQYF. The CDR3 coding sequence is TGTGCCAGCAGTTCTTATGCGGTCCGCTCCTACGAGCAGTACTTC.

V usage is TRBV20-1 and J usage is TRBJ1-2; 9 nucleotides line up with TRBD1. V shed 6 bases, J shed 4 bases, and the junction held 9 bases outside the gene matches. CDR1 is DFQATT, CDR2 SNEGSKA, per germline (reference sequence). This CDR3 contains 14 residues. In nucleotides, the CDR3 is TGCAGTGCACCCGGACAGGGGACGACCTATGGCTACACCTTC. Protein sequence: CSAPGQGTTYGYTF.

This clonotype occurred a few times. The V and J genes are TRBV9 and TRBJ1-2, with D perhaps TRBD1 (5 bases). The CDR3 loop spans 14 amino acids. The germline gives CDR1 SGDLS, CDR2 YYNGEE. Trimming shortened V by 3 bases and J by 4 bases, and 13 bases separated the two germline ends. CDR3 protein: CASSDTGTAYGYTF. DNA for the CDR3: TGTGCCAGCAGCGACACCGGGACGGCCTATGGCTACACCTTC.

For this clonotype: It is unclear where the CDR3 begins or ends on the DNA, so no DNA is shown, and the CDR3 is as TCRdb lists it. The V and J genes are TRBV9 and TRBJ2-7; the D call of TRBD2 is as the table states it, not checked on the DNA. Germline assignment: CDR1 SGDLS and CDR2 YYNGEE. Counting both end residues, the CDR3 totals 21 amino acids. The CDR3 protein is CDSSFYICSAKEAGGVVEQYF.

V gene TRBV28 combines with J gene TRBJ2-7; the D gene is possibly TRBD1 (5 bases). The V end lost 5 bases, the J end lost 3 bases, and 11 bases lay between the germline ends. The CDR3 totals 13 residues. Germline V gene lookup returns CDR1 MDHEN and CDR2 SYDVKM. The CDR3 coding sequence is TGTGCCAGCAGTCGACCCAGGGACTACGAGCAGTACTTC. This translates into CASSRPRDYEQYF.

The J gene is TRBJ1-2, the V gene TRBV29-1; D unclear. Germline lookup yields CDR1 SQVTM and CDR2 ANQGSEA. The CDR3 totals 12 residues. Trimming removed 3 bases at V and 0 bases at J, with 5 bases between. CDR3 region: CSVDGTNYGYTF. For the CDR3, the DNA is TGCAGCGTTGACGGAACTAACTATGGCTACACCTTC.

This clonotype occurred many times. The chain combines TRBV4-1 with TRBJ1-5; possibly TRBD1 for D (5 bases). The V gene lost 0 bases and the J gene lost 15 bases, with 15 bases spanning the gap. This CDR3 region has 13 residues. Germline V gene data show CDR1 as MGHRA and CDR2 as YSYEKL. In DNA form, the CDR3 reads TGCGCCAGCAGCCAAGAAGGAGGGGCCGGTCTGCATTTT. Amino acids: CASSQEGGAGLHF.

This clonotype was seen repeatedly, ten times or more. The CDR3 region is CASSQGGRETQYF. The CDR3 DNA is TGTGCCAGCAGCCAAGGTGGGCGAGAGACCCAGTACTTC. The chain has TRBV4-2 and TRBJ2-5; D is ambiguous. The CDR3 sequence is 13 residues long. CDR1 and CDR2 from the germline V gene are LGHNA and YNFKEQ. V was cut by 1 base and J by 4 bases, with 7 bases left in between.

The chain carries TRBV20-1 and TRBJ2-7; TRBD2 is a possible D gene (6 bases). V was cut by 3 bases and J by 3 bases, with 6 bases left in between. Germline CDR1 reads DFQATT; CDR2 reads SNEGSKA (reference sequence). The CDR3 contains 11 residues. The CDR3 sequence: CSASGSYEQYF. In nucleotides, the CDR3 is TGCAGTGCTAGCGGGAGCTACGAGCAGTACTTC.

This clonotype was seen many times. The chain is built from TRBV20-1 and TRBJ2-5, with D possibly being TRBD2 (6 bases). Trimming removed 3 bases from V and 1 base from J, with 9 bases in between. CDR1 and CDR2 from the germline V gene are DFQATT and SNEGSKA (reference sequence). This CDR3 is built from 13 residues. The DNA of the CDR3 is TGCAGTGCTAGCAGCGGGCCCCAAGAGACCCAGTACTTC. Translating it yields CSASSGPQETQYF.